A selection of T cell receptor beta chains follows, all from one sample in a study of blood T cell repertoires in COVID-19. Sequencing was performed with immunoSEQ multiplex PCR; in TCRdb, only in-frame clones are kept and a portion is missing. The table lists about 73,000 clones, around nine tenths of them singletons. The specimen sequenced was peripheral blood. Every receptor here comes from a woman aged 18-29 years with acute or convalescent COVID-19. CDR3s include the opening cysteine and the closing phenylalanine or tryptophan. A D gene is named only where the DNA matches it firmly. The size entry is marked missing in some rows and otherwise reads once, few, many or a size class.

j_gene: TRBJ2-2; d_gene: .; v_gene: TRBV11-2; abundance: .; CDR3aa: CASSLGSGNTGELFF; CDR3nt: TGTGCCAGCAGCTTAGGAAGCGGAAACACCGGGGAGCTGTTTTTT
j_gene: TRBJ1-5; d_gene: .; v_gene: TRBV19; abundance: .; CDR3aa: CASSDRPGDQPQHF; CDR3nt: TGTGCCAGCTCAGACAGACCGGGTGATCAGCCCCAGCATTTT
j_gene: TRBJ1-6; d_gene: TRBD1; v_gene: TRBV2; abundance: .; CDR3aa: CASSETSYHRDRNSPLHF; CDR3nt: TGTGCCAGCAGTGAAACCTCATACCACCGGGACAGGAATTCACCCCTCCACTTT
j_gene: TRBJ1-1; d_gene: TRBD1; v_gene: TRBV2; abundance: .; CDR3aa: CASRGQTRTEAFF; CDR3nt: TGTGCCAGCAGGGGACAGACTCGCACTGAAGCTTTCTTT
j_gene: TRBJ1-6; d_gene: TRBD1; v_gene: TRBV19; abundance: few; CDR3aa: CASSTQKTGGAPLHF; CDR3nt: TGTGCCAGTAGTACCCAGAAAACAGGGGGTGCACCCCTCCACTTT
j_gene: TRBJ1-1; d_gene: .; v_gene: TRBV7-6; abundance: .; CDR3aa: CASTPFEGGVRSTEAFF; CDR3nt: TGTGCCAGCACCCCTTTTGAGGGTGGAGTACGGAGCACTGAAGCTTTCTTT
j_gene: TRBJ2-2; d_gene: TRBD1; v_gene: TRBV2; abundance: .; CDR3aa: CASRAGQGFNTGELFF; CDR3nt: TGTGCCAGCAGGGCGGGACAGGGGTTTAACACCGGGGAGCTGTTTTTT
j_gene: TRBJ2-1; d_gene: .; v_gene: TRBV24-1; abundance: once; CDR3aa: CATSDGWTHEQFF; CDR3nt: TGTGCCACCAGTGATGGCTGGACACATGAGCAGTTCTTC
j_gene: TRBJ2-3; d_gene: .; v_gene: TRBV7-8; abundance: .; CDR3aa: CASTWGTTDTQYF; CDR3nt: TGTGCCAGCACCTGGGGCACCACAGATACGCAGTATTTT
j_gene: TRBJ2-7; d_gene: .; v_gene: TRBV30; abundance: .; CDR3aa: CAWSDEGHEQYF; CDR3nt: TGTGCCTGGAGTGACGAGGGTCACGAGCAGTACTTC
j_gene: TRBJ1-1; d_gene: .; v_gene: TRBV7-8; abundance: .; CDR3aa: CASSFRPDTEAFF; CDR3nt: TGTGCCAGCAGCTTCAGGCCTGACACTGAAGCTTTCTTT
j_gene: TRBJ1-2; d_gene: .; v_gene: TRBV19; abundance: .; CDR3aa: CASQTRGANYGYTF; CDR3nt: TGTGCCAGCCAGACCCGGGGGGCTAACTATGGCTACACCTTC
j_gene: TRBJ1-1; d_gene: .; v_gene: TRBV7-9; abundance: .; CDR3aa: CASSTGGNTEAFF; CDR3nt: TGTGCCAGCAGCACGGGAGGGAACACTGAAGCTTTCTTT
j_gene: TRBJ1-4; d_gene: .; v_gene: TRBV6-6; abundance: .; CDR3aa: CASSTDREKLFF; CDR3nt: TGTGCCAGCAGTACTGACAGGGAAAAACTGTTTTTT
j_gene: TRBJ2-5; d_gene: TRBD2; v_gene: TRBV20-1; abundance: .; CDR3aa: CSASSPTSGSTETQYF; CDR3nt: TGCAGTGCTAGTTCCCCAACTAGCGGGAGCACAGAGACCCAGTACTTC